The rows below give T cell receptor beta chains drawn from one sample of a study of response to subunit inactivated influenza vaccine. A single record per CDR3 protein comes from TCRdb applying MiXCR to the RT-PCR reads. The table shows around 600,000 distinct CDR3 sequences, with about 11% occurring only once. These same data were also listed under a study on T cells expressing NK-cell markers.

The sample in question was PBMCs from blood, obtained on the day of vaccination. These receptors all stem from a man in his forties or fifties who received an inactivated influenza vaccine. Both conserved end residues are part of each CDR3. A D gene is named only where the DNA matches it firmly. Rows give clone size only sometimes, using once, few, many, or a class for an expanded clone.

J | size | D | V | DNA | CDR3
TRBJ2-1 | - | - | TRBV11-2 | TGTGCCAGCCCGCCGGGGAGGCTGAGCTCCTACAATGAGCAGTTCTTC | CASPPGRLSSYNEQFF
TRBJ2-3 | - | TRBD2 | TRBV7-2 | TGTGCCAGCAGCACAATAGCGGGGCCAAGCACAGATACGCAGTATTTT | CASSTIAGPSTDTQYF
TRBJ2-7 | - | - | TRBV12-3/TRBV12-4 | TGTGCCAGCAGACCCGGGACCAACCGATACGAGCAGTACTTC | CASRPGTNRYEQYF
TRBJ2-2 | - | - | TRBV12-3/TRBV12-4 | TGTGCCAGCAGCCCCCCCCGTGGGAGTGGCACCGGGGAGCTGTTTTTT | CASSPPRGSGTGELFF
TRBJ2-5 | many | - | TRBV5-1 | TGCGCCAGCAGCTTGACAGGGAAGGGAGAGACCCAGTACTTC | CASSLTGKGETQYF
TRBJ1-1 | many | - | TRBV5-1 | TGCGCCAGCAGCTTGTCTCAGGTGAACACTGAAGCTTTCTTT | CASSLSQVNTEAFF
TRBJ1-3 | many | - | TRBV20-1 | TGCAGTGCTAGGGGGGACGTAGTGGCCGGAAACACCATATATTTT | CSARGDVVAGNTIYF
TRBJ2-3 | few | - | TRBV20-1 | TGCAGTGCTAGCGGGGACTCCAAAAGAACAGATACGCAGTATTTT | CSASGDSKRTDTQYF
TRBJ2-7 | - | - | TRBV7-2 | TGTGCCAGCAGCTCCCTACCCCTCGGAGAGCAGTACTTC | CASSSLPLGEQYF
TRBJ2-5 | many | - | TRBV28 | TGTGCCAGCAGTTTTTCACAATACCAAGAGACCCAGTACTTC | CASSFSQYQETQYF
TRBJ2-1 | few | - | TRBV20-1 | TGCAGTGCTAGACAAGACAATGAGCAGTTCTTC | CSARQDNEQFF
TRBJ2-1 | - | - | TRBV24-1 | TGTGCCACCAGTGATTTGACGACAGGTGGGGGGAATGAGCAGTTCTTC | CATSDLTTGGGNEQFF
TRBJ2-5 | - | - | TRBV18 | TGTGCCAGCTCACCATCCCTCTCAGTTGAGACCCAGTACTTC | CASSPSLSVETQYF
TRBJ2-1 | few | TRBD2 | TRBV4-2 | TGTGCCAGCAGCCAAGACCCTAGCGGGGGGGCCAATGAGCAGTTCTTC | CASSQDPSGGANEQFF
TRBJ1-5 | few | - | TRBV19 | TGTGCCAGTAGTATAGCAAGGCAGGGGCGAAGCAATCAGCCCCAGCATTTT | CASSIARQGRSNQPQHF
TRBJ2-7 | few | TRBD2 | TRBV5-1 | TGCGCCAGCAGCGCGGGGGGACCATACGAGCAGTACTTC | CASSAGGPYEQYF
TRBJ2-7 | few | TRBD2 | TRBV4-1 | TGCGCCAGCAGCCAAGATCGGGGAGCGGGAGCCTCCTACGAGCAGTACTTC | CASSQDRGAGASYEQYF
TRBJ2-7 | - | - | TRBV5-1 | TGCGCCAGCAGCTTGGGACAGGTTCACGAGCAGTACTTC | CASSLGQVHEQYF
TRBJ2-1 | many | TRBD2 | TRBV5-1 | TGCGCCAGCAGCTTGGCTAGCGGGGACTCCCACTACAATGAGCAGTTCTTC | CASSLASGDSHYNEQFF
TRBJ2-7 | - | TRBD2 | TRBV7-2 | TGTGCCAGCAGCTCAGGACTAGCACCCAACGAGCAGTACTTC | CASSSGLAPNEQYF
TRBJ1-5 | many | TRBD1 | TRBV7-9 | TGTGCCAGCAGTCAGGACAGGGTTGATCAGCCCCAGCATTTT | CASSQDRVDQPQHF
TRBJ2-1 | few | - | TRBV29-1 | TGCAGCGTTGTAACTCCTGGAAGGGTTGAGCAGTTCTTC | CSVVTPGRVEQFF
TRBJ1-1 | few | - | TRBV4-2 | TGTGCCAGCAGCCAAGATCCAGAGAACACTGAAGCTTTCTTT | CASSQDPENTEAFF
TRBJ1-5 | few | - | TRBV2 | TGTGCCAGCAGCTCCACGGCGGGGGGGGTACAGCCCCAGCATTTT | CASSSTAGGVQPQHF
TRBJ1-2 | few | - | TRBV5-1 | TGCGCCAGCAGCCGGACCCGGGGGGCGGATGGCTACACCTTC | CASSRTRGADGYTF
TRBJ2-1 | - | - | TRBV20-1 | TGCAGTGCCGGGCGGGCGAGGTACAATGAGCAGTTCTTC | CSAGRARYNEQFF
TRBJ2-7 | few | - | TRBV27 | TGTGCCAGCAGTTTAGACGCGCCCGGGATCTCCTACGAGCAGTACTTC | CASSLDAPGISYEQYF
TRBJ1-2 | - | - | TRBV6-5 | TGTGCCAGCAGTTACGTTGTCGGTAGCTCCTATGGCTACACCTTC | CASSYVVGSSYGYTF
TRBJ2-1 | - | TRBD2 | TRBV11-3 | TGTGCCAGCAGCCCCAACCCCGCTAGCGGGGGCGAGCAGTTCTTC | CASSPNPASGGEQFF
TRBJ2-3 | - | TRBD2 | TRBV24-1 | TGTGCCACCAGTGACCCTAGCGGGAGCGGTATGTCAGATACGCAGTATTTT | CATSDPSGSGMSDTQYF
TRBJ2-3 | - | TRBD2 | TRBV18 | TGTGCCAGCTCACCTAATAGCGGGAGAAGTGGGGCAGATACGCAGTATTTT | CASSPNSGRSGADTQYF
TRBJ2-2 | many | - | TRBV7-9 | TGTGCCAGCAGCCCTAGAGGGGGGGCCGAGACCGGGGAGCTGTTTTTT | CASSPRGGAETGELFF
TRBJ2-7 | few | - | TRBV10-3 | TGTGCCATCAGTGAAACGAACGAGCAGTACTTC | CAISETNEQYF
TRBJ2-3 | many | TRBD1 | TRBV5-1 | TGCGCCAGCAGCATGGGGGACAGGGATAGAGATACGCAGTATTTT | CASSMGDRDRDTQYF
TRBJ2-1 | - | TRBD1 | TRBV12-3/TRBV12-4 | TGTGCCAGCAGCCCAAACAGGGGGCTAGAGCAGTTCTTC | CASSPNRGLEQFF
TRBJ2-5 | - | - | TRBV24-1 | TGTGCCACCAGTGATTTTGTACGGGGTTCAGAGACCCAGTACTTC | CATSDFVRGSETQYF
TRBJ2-5 | - | - | TRBV4-1 | TGCGCCAGCAGCCAAGAAACTGGATCGTGGGAGACCCAGTACTTC | CASSQETGSWETQYF
TRBJ2-7 | - | TRBD1 | TRBV10-3 | TGTGCCATCAGTGAGTCAGGGAGACAGGGGGGCGAGCAGTACTTC | CAISESGRQGGEQYF
TRBJ2-5 | - | - | TRBV28 | TGTGCCAGCAGTTTATGGGTAGGGGGAACCCAAGAGACCCAGTACTTC | CASSLWVGGTQETQYF
TRBJ2-1 | - | TRBD1 | TRBV4-3 | TGCGCCAGCAGCCCAGGGTGGACAGGGGTAACCTACAATGAGCAGTTCTTC | CASSPGWTGVTYNEQFF
TRBJ2-2 | many | - | TRBV7-2 | TGTGCCAGCAGCCCTATGGTCGCCACCGGGGAGCTGTTTTTT | CASSPMVATGELFF
TRBJ1-3 | many | - | TRBV5-6 | TGTGCCAGCAGCTTGTACGGCTCTGGAAACACCATATATTTT | CASSLYGSGNTIYF
TRBJ2-1 | few | - | TRBV20-1 | TGCAGTGCTTTCCCAGGGGGAGGGAGTTACAATGAGCAGTTCTTC | CSAFPGGGSYNEQFF
TRBJ2-5 | few | - | TRBV14 | TGTGCCAGCAGCCAAGGAGTCCTCCGAGAGACCCAGTACTTC | CASSQGVLRETQYF
TRBJ2-4 | few | - | TRBV24-1 | TGTGCCACCAGTGAGTCCGCGGGACACCTAGCCAAAAACATTCAGTACTTC | CATSESAGHLAKNIQYF
TRBJ2-5 | once | - | TRBV7-3 | TGTGCCAGCAGCCCTAGTGCTAGCACGACGGAGACCCAGTACTTC | CASSPSASTTETQYF
TRBJ1-3 | - | TRBD1 | TRBV2 | TGTGCCAGCGGCATCCGGGACAGCGGAAACACCATATATTTT | CASGIRDSGNTIYF
TRBJ1-6 | - | - | TRBV28 | TGTGCCAGCAGTTTCCAAAAACAGCCACCCCTCCACTTT | CASSFQKQPPLHF
TRBJ2-7 | many | - | TRBV15 | TGTGCCACCAGCAGAGAAGTCGAAACGGCCTACGAGCAGTACTTC | CATSREVETAYEQYF
TRBJ1-5 | few | - | TRBV21-1 | TGTGCCAGCAGCAAAGGTTCTGGGGCAAAAAAATATAGCAATCAGCCCCAGCATTTT | CASSKGSGAKKYSNQPQHF
TRBJ1-3 | - | - | TRBV5-1 | TGCGCCAGCAGCTTGTACGGGTCCTCTGGAAACACCATATATTTT | CASSLYGSSGNTIYF
TRBJ2-1 | - | - | TRBV6-1 | TGTGCCAGCAGTCGGCTCAGCCCAGGAACGGCGCACAATGAGCAGTTCTTC | CASSRLSPGTAHNEQFF
TRBJ2-3 | medium-sized | - | TRBV5-1 | TGCGCCAGCAGCTCTACAAGACCTCAAGATACGCAGTATTTT | CASSSTRPQDTQYF
TRBJ1-2 | - | TRBD1 | TRBV7-9 | TGTGCCAGCAGCCCAGCGTTGACAGGGATCCTTAACTATGGCTACACCTTC | CASSPALTGILNYGYTF
TRBJ2-7 | few | TRBD1 | TRBV4-1 | TGCGCCAGCAGCCCAATGGGACAGCCTTCCTACGAGCAGTACTTC | CASSPMGQPSYEQYF
TRBJ2-1 | many | TRBD2 | TRBV14 | TGTGCCAGCAGCCAAGATCAGGGACTAGTATACAATGAGCAGTTCTTC | CASSQDQGLVYNEQFF
TRBJ2-1 | - | - | TRBV20-1 | TGCAGTGCACCCCCGCGGGCGACCAATGAGCAGTTCTTC | CSAPPRATNEQFF
TRBJ2-5 | - | TRBD2 | TRBV7-2 | TGTGCCAGCAGCCCCCAAGCGGGAAAAGAGACCCAGTACTTC | CASSPQAGKETQYF
TRBJ2-3 | few | TRBD2 | TRBV7-9 | TGTGCCAGCAGCCGATACCTGAGGCTAGCGGACCCAGATACGCAGTATTTT | CASSRYLRLADPDTQYF
TRBJ1-3 | - | - | TRBV12-3/TRBV12-4 | TGTGCCAGCAGCCCCTTTGGGGGCTCTGGAAACACCATATATTTT | CASSPFGGSGNTIYF